Below, 17 T cell receptor beta chains from the same sample are listed, as sequenced in a study of blood T cell repertoires in COVID-19. Sequencing was performed with immunoSEQ multiplex PCR; in TCRdb, only in-frame clones are kept and a portion is missing. This sample has 250,000 to 300,000 clones; 80% to 90% occur once, and the top ten carry more than 8.5%. The sample comprised peripheral blood. These TCRs come from a woman between 65 and 79 years old with COVID-19, enrolled during active disease.

The chain links TRBV30 to TRBJ2-2; maybe TRBD1 (6 bases). V lost 3 bases, J lost 3 bases, and 8 bases lay in between. CDR3 size: 13 residues. CDR1 is GTSNPN, CDR2 SVGIG, per germline (reference sequence). CDR3 coding DNA: TGTGCCTGGAGGGGACACTACACCGGGGAGCTGTTTTTT. Translated, it gives CAWRGHYTGELFF.

The chain carries TRBV5-1 and TRBJ2-1, with 15 bases that match TRBD2. V dropped 1 base and J dropped 1; count of bases not matched to a gene: 6. The CDR3 runs 19 residues. Germline assignment: CDR1 SGHRS and CDR2 YFSETQ. The CDR3 here is CASSLRTSGRALSYNEQFF. Written as DNA, the CDR3 is TGCGCCAGCAGCTTGCGGACTAGCGGGAGGGCCCTGTCCTACAATGAGCAGTTCTTC. Full variable domain (remainder filled in from reference TRBV5-1 and TRBJ2-1): KAGVTQTPRYLIKTRGQQVTLSCSPISGHRSVSWYQQTPGQGLQFLFEYFSETQRNKGNFPGRFSGRQFSNSRSEMNVSTLELGDSALYLCASSLRTSGRALSYNEQFFGPGTRLTVL.

This chain links TRBV7-9 with TRBJ1-2, with D maybe TRBD1 (5 bases). There are 15 residues in the CDR3. CDR1 SEHNR and CDR2 FQNEAQ come from the germline V gene (reference sequence). Trimming took 5 bases from V and 0 from J, leaving 13 bases between them. The CDR3, as DNA: TGTGCCAGCAGCGCACCGGGACTCCCTAACTATGGCTACACCTTC. Translated: CASSAPGLPNYGYTF.

This clone occurred once. The CDR3 sequence is CASSRPQNEQFF. The CDR3 DNA reads TGTGCCAGCAGCCGCCCCCAGAATGAGCAGTTCTTC. The chain carries TRBV6-5 and TRBJ2-1; D uncertain. V lost 6 bases, J lost 7 bases, and 10 bases lay in between. Germline CDR1 is MNHEY and CDR2 is SVGAGI. The CDR3 totals 12 residues.

The chain couples TRBV6-4 to TRBJ1-5; unclear D gene. The CDR3 is made up of 15 amino acids. The V end lost 3 bases, the J end lost 4 bases, and 13 bases lay between the germline ends. CDR1 and CDR2 (germline): MRHNA, SNTAGT. The CDR3 coding sequence is TGTGCCAGCAGTGAATTTGTAGTGATTAATCAGCCCCAGCATTTT. Translation gives CASSEFVVINQPQHF.

The chain uses TRBV6-5 and TRBJ2-7, with 10 bases that match TRBD2. Germline assignment: CDR1 MNHEY and CDR2 SVGAGI. The CDR3 sequence is 15 residues long. After removal of 0 bases from V and 5 bases from J, the junction contained 4 bases not matched to a gene. The CDR3 here is CASSYSSSGSDEQYF. DNA for the CDR3: TGTGCCAGCAGTTACTCTTCTAGCGGGAGCGACGAGCAGTACTTC.

As DNA, the CDR3 is TGTGCCAGCAGTTACCCGGGACAGGCGTATGGCTACACCTTC. This translates into CASSYPGQAYGYTF. V gene TRBV6-2 or TRBV6-3 combines with J gene TRBJ1-2; 8 positions agree with TRBD1. The CDR3 loop spans 14 amino acids. Trimming took 2 bases from V and 5 from J; bases not matched to a gene: 4. Germline-derived CDR1 and CDR2 are MNHEY and SVGEGT.

The chain uses TRBV6-5 and TRBJ2-5; 11 bases agree with TRBD1. The V segment lost 9 bases and the J segment 6 bases; nucleotides outside the gene matches: 6. The CDR3 spans 13 residues. Germline loops: CDR1 MNHEY, CDR2 SVGAGI. CDR3 DNA sequence: TGTGCCAGTAGGGGACAGGGGGTCCAGACCCAGTACTTC. Translating it yields CASRGQGVQTQYF.

As regards this clone: At one end, the junction sequence differs from germline, possibly due to a read error. J is TRBJ2-3 and V is TRBV12-3 or TRBV12-4; possible D gene TRBD1, 5 bases. This CDR3 contains 12 residues. The CDR3 DNA sequence: TGTACCAGCAGTCCGGGTGGGGCGGCGCAGTATTTT. Protein product: CTSSPGGAAQYF.

The chain couples TRBV19 to TRBJ2-7, with D hard to call. Trimming removed 3 bases at V and 3 bases at J, with 12 bases between. The length of the CDR3 is 14 residues. The germline CDR1 and CDR2 sequences are LNHDA and SQIVND (reference sequence). The CDR3 here is CASSIGGTVYEQYF. DNA for the CDR3: TGTGCCAGTAGTATCGGCGGCACGGTCTACGAGCAGTACTTC.

V and J are TRBV10-3 and TRBJ2-7; 11 positions agree with TRBD2. CDR1 and CDR2 (germline): ENHRY, SYGVKD. The ends lost 5 bases at V and 0 bases at J; junction bases unmatched: 9. The CDR3 has 17 amino acids. The DNA for the CDR3 is TGTGCCATCAGTACCGGACTAGCGGGTACCCTCTCCTACGAGCAGTACTTC. The encoded protein is CAISTGLAGTLSYEQYF.

V and J are TRBV7-9 and TRBJ1-1, with D possibly TRBD1 on 6 matching bases. This CDR3 has 14 amino acids. In germline, CDR1 is SEHNR, CDR2 FQNEAQ (reference sequence). V was cut by 5 bases and J by 5 bases, with 15 bases left in between. The CDR3 here is CASSPMTGNTEAFF. The CDR3 DNA sequence: TGTGCCAGCAGCCCTATGACAGGAAATACTGAAGCTTTCTTT.

This clone appeared a few times. The chain is built from TRBV24-1 and TRBJ1-3; 7 bases fit TRBD1. Germline CDR1 KGHDR, CDR2 SFDVKD. CDR3 size: 14 residues. V lost 5 bases to trimming and J lost 2 bases; unmatched junction nucleotides: 2. CDR3 in amino acids: CATSAQGAGNTIYF. CDR3 nucleotides: TGTGCCACCAGTGCCCAGGGGGCTGGAAACACCATATATTTT.

The chain has TRBV28 and TRBJ2-7; 9 positions agree with TRBD2. Trimming removed 8 bases from V and 0 bases from J; junction bases left unmatched: 5. From germline, CDR1 is MDHEN and CDR2 SYDVKM. The CDR3 is made up of 14 amino acids. As DNA, the CDR3 is TGTGCCAGCCAAAGCGGGAGGAGCTCCTACGAGCAGTACTTC. This codes for CASQSGRSSYEQYF.

The chain has TRBV7-8 and TRBJ2-7; 8 bases fit TRBD1. The trim removed 4 bases at V and 4 bases at J, leaving 9 bases unmatched. CDR1 and CDR2 (germline): SGHVS, FQNEAQ. CDR3 size: 15 residues. The CDR3 DNA reads TGTGCCAGCAGCTCAGACTCCGGGACAGGATACGAGCAGTACTTC. It translates to CASSSDSGTGYEQYF.

The chain recombines TRBV12-3 or TRBV12-4 with TRBJ1-5; D might be TRBD1 (5 bases). Trimming shortened V by 6 bases and J by 1 base, and 7 bases separated the two germline ends. The CDR3 spans 13 residues. As DNA, the CDR3 is TGTGCCAGCAGAAGACAGAGCAATCAGCCCCAGCATTTT. Its translation is CASRRQSNQPQHF.

This rearrangement joins TRBV5-1 to TRBJ2-1; TRBD2 aligns across 8 bases. The CDR3 is made up of 15 amino acids. Unmatched junction bases numbered 5, after V lost 0 bases and J lost 6 bases. Germline V gene data show CDR1 as SGHRS and CDR2 as YFSETQ. CDR3 residues: CASSLGLAPINEQFF. In DNA, the CDR3 is TGCGCCAGCAGCTTGGGACTAGCGCCCATCAATGAGCAGTTCTTC.